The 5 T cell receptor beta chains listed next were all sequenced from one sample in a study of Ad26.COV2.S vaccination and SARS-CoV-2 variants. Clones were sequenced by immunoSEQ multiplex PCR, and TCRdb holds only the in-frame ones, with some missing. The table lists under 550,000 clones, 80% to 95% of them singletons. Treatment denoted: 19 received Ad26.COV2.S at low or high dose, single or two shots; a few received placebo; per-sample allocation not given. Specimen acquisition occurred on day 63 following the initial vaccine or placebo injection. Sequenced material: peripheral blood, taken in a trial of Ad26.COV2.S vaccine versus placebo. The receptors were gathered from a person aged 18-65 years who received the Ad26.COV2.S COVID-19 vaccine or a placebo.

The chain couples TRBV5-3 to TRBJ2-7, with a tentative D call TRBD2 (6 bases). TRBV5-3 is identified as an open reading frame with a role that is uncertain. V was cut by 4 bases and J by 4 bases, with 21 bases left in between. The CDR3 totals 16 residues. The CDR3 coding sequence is TGTGCCAGAAGCCCCTACCGGGACTGCCCTAGGTACGAGCAGTACTTC. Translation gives CARSPYRDCPRYEQYF.

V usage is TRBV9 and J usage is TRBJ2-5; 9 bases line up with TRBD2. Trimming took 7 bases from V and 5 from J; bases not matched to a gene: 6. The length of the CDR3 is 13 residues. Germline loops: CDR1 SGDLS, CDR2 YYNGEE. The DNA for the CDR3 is TGTGCCAGCGCCAGCGGGAGGCAGGAGACCCAGTACTTC. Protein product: CASASGRQETQYF.

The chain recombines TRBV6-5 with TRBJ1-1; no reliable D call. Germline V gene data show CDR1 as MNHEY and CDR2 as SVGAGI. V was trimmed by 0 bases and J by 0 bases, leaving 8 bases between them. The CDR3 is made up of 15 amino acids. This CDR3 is CASSYSGFVNTEAFF. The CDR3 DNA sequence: TGTGCCAGCAGTTACTCTGGGTTCGTGAACACTGAAGCTTTCTTT.

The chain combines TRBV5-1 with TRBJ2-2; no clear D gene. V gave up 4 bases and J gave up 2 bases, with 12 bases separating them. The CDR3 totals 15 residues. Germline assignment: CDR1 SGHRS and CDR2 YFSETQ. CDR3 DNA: TGCGCCAGCAGCGTGAATCTGGGAAACACCGGGGAGCTGTTTTTT. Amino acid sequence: CASSVNLGNTGELFF.

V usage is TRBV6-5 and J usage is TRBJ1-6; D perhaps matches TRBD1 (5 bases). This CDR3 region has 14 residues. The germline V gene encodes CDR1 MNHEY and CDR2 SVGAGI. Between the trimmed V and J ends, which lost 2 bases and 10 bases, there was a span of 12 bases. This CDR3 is CASSYGADYSPLHF. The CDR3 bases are TGTGCCAGCAGTTACGGGGCAGATTACTCACCCCTCCACTTT.